The 32 T cell receptor beta chains presented below share a single source sample, sequenced in a study of PD-1 blockade in classical Hodgkin lymphoma. TCRdb's copy holds only in-frame clones and misses some; the assay was immunoSEQ multiplex PCR. The data contain 130,000 to 150,000 clones, about 78% of them seen just once; the ten biggest clones take up 7.5% to 9.5%. Patients all relapsed after autologous stem cell transplantation, and there was variation in brentuximab vedotin exposure. Source: peripheral blood mononuclear cells (PBMCs), taken before the second cycle of nivolumab. The receptors were gathered from a human donor with classical Hodgkin lymphoma.

The chain combines TRBV27 with TRBJ2-7; D unresolved. Germline CDR1 MNHEY, CDR2 SMNVEV (reference sequence). Trimming took 6 bases from V and 4 from J, leaving 13 bases between them. The CDR3 runs 13 residues. The CDR3 DNA follows: TGTGCCAGCAGCCCGGGCCAGCTGTACGAGCAGTACTTC. This codes for CASSPGQLYEQYF.

The J gene is TRBJ1-1, the V gene TRBV7-3, with D uncertain. Per the germline V gene, CDR1 is SGHTA and CDR2 is FQGTGA. V shed 4 bases and J shed 2 bases, with 8 bases lying between them. This CDR3 spans 13 amino acids. The CDR3 sequence is CASSSDTNTEAFF. As DNA, the CDR3 is TGTGCCAGCAGCTCAGACACTAACACTGAAGCTTTCTTT.

The J gene is TRBJ1-5, the V gene TRBV5-1, with D unclear. Germline loops: CDR1 SGHRS, CDR2 YFSETQ. Trimming took off 0 bases at V and 1 base at J, with 8 bases between the two ends. The CDR3 is 15 amino acids. The CDR3 reads CASSLGSVSNQPQHF. CDR3 DNA: TGCGCCAGCAGCTTGGGATCAGTAAGCAATCAGCCCCAGCATTTT.

This clone was found once. This could be a read error, since a much larger clone is one nucleotide away. The rearrangement uses TRBV5-4 and TRBJ2-5; D possibly uses TRBD1 or TRBD2 (5 bases each). The better agreement between TRBJ2-7 and the DNA end casts doubt on the J call. CDR1 is SGHNT and CDR2 is YYREEE in the germline V gene (reference sequence). The CDR3 runs 14 residues. This CDR3 is CASSLVGRHYEQYF. The CDR3 DNA reads TGTGCCAGCAGCTTGGTGGGACGGCACTACGAGCAGTACTTC.

This rearrangement joins TRBV6-6 to TRBJ2-7, with 8 bases lining up with TRBD2. CDR1 MNHNY and CDR2 SVGAGI come from the germline V gene (reference sequence). This CDR3 contains 13 residues. The junction had 5 bases not matched to a gene; V was cut back by 8 bases and J by 2 bases. CDR3 bases: TGTGCCAGCTGGGGACTAGGAGCCTACGAGCAGTACTTC. Translation gives CASWGLGAYEQYF.

V gene TRBV18 combines with J gene TRBJ2-6, with 8 bases that match TRBD1. V lost 3 bases and J lost 1; bases outside the gene matches: 5. This CDR3 comprises 17 residues. Germline V gene data show CDR1 as KGHSH and CDR2 as LQKENI. CDR3 bases: TGTGCCAGCTCACCCGGACAGGGAAGGTCTGGGGCCAACGTCCTGACTTTC. Its translation is CASSPGQGRSGANVLTF.

This clone was counted a few times. The V gene is TRBV27, the J gene TRBJ2-2, with 7 positions matching TRBD2. The CDR3 is 14 amino acids. Looked up from germline, CDR1 is MNHEY and CDR2 is SMNVEV (reference sequence). The ends lost 7 bases at V and 5 bases at J; junction bases unmatched: 7. The CDR3 DNA follows: TGTGCCAGCAATCTCGCGGGGGTTACCGGGGAGCTGTTTTTT. This gives the protein CASNLAGVTGELFF.

This clone was observed a single time. The chain recombines TRBV15 with TRBJ2-3; tentative D call: TRBD2 (6 bases). CDR1 and CDR2 (germline): LNHNV, YYDKDF (reference sequence). The V end was cut by 5 bases, the J end by 1 base, with 16 bases between. The CDR3 extends over 16 amino acids. In DNA, the CDR3 is TGTGCCACCAGCGCACCACCCGGGACTCGCACAGATACGCAGTATTTT. It yields the protein CATSAPPGTRTDTQYF.

V is TRBV5-1 and J is TRBJ1-6; possibly TRBD1 for D (6 bases). The CDR3 is 15 residues long. The germline gives CDR1 SGHRS, CDR2 YFSETQ. V dropped 2 bases and J dropped 4 bases, with 10 bases sitting between them. This chain's CDR3 is CASSFGQSYNSPLHF. CDR3 nucleotide sequence: TGCGCCAGCAGCTTTGGACAGAGTTATAATTCACCCCTCCACTTT. The full variable domain, completed using reference TRBV5-1 and TRBJ1-6, is KAGVTQTPRYLIKTRGQQVTLSCSPISGHRSVSWYQQTPGQGLQFLFEYFSETQRNKGNFPGRFSGRQFSNSRSEMNVSTLELGDSALYLCASSFGQSYNSPLHFGNGTRLTVT.

Concerning this clone: Other nucleotide sequences in the sample specify the same CDR3. The J gene is TRBJ2-7, the V gene TRBV10-3; D is unresolved. CDR1 is ENHRY and CDR2 is SYGVKD in the germline V gene. V lost 1 base and J lost 4, with 5 bases in between. The CDR3 is 12 residues long. The CDR3 DNA reads as TGTGCCATCAGTGAGTACGGGTACGAGCAGTACTTC. Translating gives CAISEYGYEQYF.

This rearrangement joins TRBV6-6 to TRBJ1-4; a weak D match, TRBD1 (5 bases). With 7 bases removed from V and 7 bases from J, the gap between germline ends came to 19 bases. Germline assignment: CDR1 MNHNY and CDR2 SVGAGI (reference sequence). The CDR3 is made up of 15 amino acids. DNA for the CDR3: TGTGCCAGCACCCTCATGGGGGGTAACTTTGAAAAACTGTTTTTT. Translation: CASTLMGGNFEKLFF.

This rearrangement joins TRBV7-2 to TRBJ2-7; TRBD2 aligns across 8 bases. The CDR3 has 14 residues. Trimming took 4 bases from V and 4 from J; bases not matched to a gene: 6. Germline lookup yields CDR1 SGHTA and CDR2 FQGNSA. In DNA form, the CDR3 reads TGTGCCAGCAGCTATCGAGCGGGAGCATACGAGCAGTACTTC. Protein sequence: CASSYRAGAYEQYF.

This clone has more than one count but fewer than ten. The CDR3 spells CASSAGTGGVEQFF. The DNA for the CDR3 is TGTGCCAGCTCCGCCGGGACAGGGGGCGTTGAGCAGTTCTTC. This chain links TRBV18 with TRBJ2-1; TRBD1 matches 12 bases. Per the germline V gene, CDR1 is KGHSH and CDR2 is LQKENI. This CDR3 comprises 14 residues. J was trimmed by 9 bases and V by 6 bases; bases with no gene match: 6.

The chain has TRBV19 and TRBJ2-5; D is possibly TRBD2 (7 bases). CDR1 is LNHDA and CDR2 is SQIVND in the germline V gene (reference sequence). V was pared by 5 bases and J by 5 bases, with 18 bases between. The CDR3 runs 15 residues. The CDR3 nucleotides read TGTGCCAGTAGTTTGCTGGGGGGGGCCGATGAGACCCAGTACTTC. Protein product: CASSLLGGADETQYF.

The chain uses TRBV7-9 and TRBJ2-7, with 9 positions matching TRBD2. Germline CDR1 is SEHNR and CDR2 is FQNEAQ (reference sequence). V gave up 3 bases and J gave up 6 bases; unmatched junction bases: 6. The CDR3 covers 14 residues. The CDR3 sequence is CASSLRREGREQYF. DNA of the CDR3: TGTGCCAGCAGCTTGCGGCGGGAGGGCCGCGAGCAGTACTTC.

The chain recombines TRBV5-6 with TRBJ2-5, with 16 bases aligning to TRBD2. The CDR3 has 17 residues. Germline assignment: CDR1 SGHDT and CDR2 YYEEEE. V shed 4 bases, J shed 3 bases, and the junction held 6 bases outside the gene matches. The CDR3 reads CASSPGGLAGGEETQYF. The CDR3 DNA follows: TGTGCCAGCAGCCCGGGGGGACTAGCGGGAGGGGAAGAGACCCAGTACTTC.

This clone rates as medium-sized (0.01 to 0.1%). The chain uses TRBV4-2 and TRBJ2-7; D unresolved. The V and J ends lost 4 bases and 2 bases respectively, with 9 bases between them. The length of the CDR3 is 13 residues. Germline CDR1 and CDR2: LGHNA and YNFKEQ. The chain's CDR3 is CASSLNPTYEQYF. The CDR3 bases are TGTGCCAGCAGCCTCAACCCCACCTACGAGCAGTACTTC.

This sequence joins TRBV30 and TRBJ2-5; a possible D gene is TRBD1 (6 bases). The CDR3 sequence is 12 residues long. The germline V and J ends were trimmed by 0 bases and 4 bases, with 6 bases remaining between them. Looked up from germline, CDR1 is GTSNPN and CDR2 is SVGIG (reference sequence). This CDR3 reads CAWSVQGETQYF. CDR3 nucleotide sequence: TGTGCCTGGAGTGTACAGGGAGAGACCCAGTACTTC. Variable domain in full (rest from reference TRBV30 and TRBJ2-5): SQTIHQWPATLVQPVGSPLSLECTVEGTSNPNLYWYRQAAGRGLQLLFYSVGIGQISSEVPQNLSASRPQDRQFILSSKKLLLSDSGFYLCAWSVQGETQYFGPGTRLLVL.

CDR3 amino acids: CASTGTKKDTQYF. In nucleotides, the CDR3 is TGTGCCAGCACCGGGACAAAGAAAGATACGCAGTATTTT. The chain uses TRBV6-6 and TRBJ2-3; maybe TRBD1 (6 bases). The CDR3 spans 13 residues. Germline CDR1 reads MNHNY; CDR2 reads SVGAGI (reference sequence). V lost 7 bases and J lost 5, with 13 bases in between.

This sequence joins TRBV10-3 and TRBJ1-1; 9 nucleotides agree with TRBD1. There are 15 residues in the CDR3. Germline-derived CDR1 and CDR2 are ENHRY and SYGVKD. The V gene end was trimmed by 2 bases and the J gene end by 8 bases; junction bases not matched to a gene: 9. The CDR3 sequence is CAISENRGRGIEAFF. CDR3 sequence (DNA): TGTGCCATCAGTGAGAACAGGGGGCGGGGGATCGAAGCTTTCTTT.

This rearrangement joins TRBV6-5 to TRBJ1-1; D ambiguous. The CDR3 has 13 amino acids. Germline assignment: CDR1 MNHEY and CDR2 SVGAGI. Trimming shortened V by 3 bases and J by 0 bases, and 5 bases separated the two germline ends. The CDR3 sequence is CASSYMMNTEAFF. Written as DNA, the CDR3 is TGTGCCAGCAGTTATATGATGAACACTGAAGCTTTCTTT.

This chain joins TRBV7-3 and TRBJ2-7; D is perhaps TRBD1 (6 bases). V was clipped by 2 bases and J by 6 bases, with 11 bases between them. This CDR3 contains 13 residues. Germline assignment: CDR1 SGHTA and CDR2 FQGTGA. The CDR3 region has the DNA TGTGCCAGCAGCTTAGTAGGACAGCGCGAGCAGTACTTC. Protein product: CASSLVGQREQYF. Together with reference TRBV7-3 and TRBJ2-7, the CDR3 gives the full variable domain: GAGVSQTPSNKVTEKGKYVELRCDPISGHTALYWYRQSLGQGPEFLIYFQGTGAADDSGLPNDRFFAVRPEGSVSTLKIQRTERGDSAVYLCASSLVGQREQYFGPGTRLTVT.

The chain joins TRBV6-6 to TRBJ1-3; a possible D gene is TRBD1 (6 bases). Trimming took 5 bases from V and 0 from J, leaving 8 bases between them. Germline V CDR1 and CDR2: MNHNY, SVGAGI (reference sequence). The CDR3 has 14 residues. Here the CDR3 DNA reads TGTGCCAGCAGTAAGGGGGTCTCTGGAAACACCATATATTTT. Its translation is CASSKGVSGNTIYF.

The chain is built from TRBV27 and TRBJ1-6; 7 bases align to TRBD1. The V and J ends lost 5 bases and 5 bases, in that order; junction bases with no gene match: 3. Per the germline V gene, CDR1 is MNHEY and CDR2 is SMNVEV (reference sequence). This CDR3 has 14 residues. The CDR3 loop reads CASSPDRDNSPLHF. The CDR3 coding sequence is TGTGCCAGCAGTCCCGACAGGGATAATTCACCCCTCCACTTT.

In its sample, this clone was seen once. In DNA form, the CDR3 reads TGTGCCAGCGCGCCTTTATCACAGGGGAGGGGGCAGTTCTTC. The encoded protein is CASAPLSQGRGQFF. The rearrangement joins TRBV6-6 to TRBJ2-1; D possibly uses TRBD1 or TRBD2 (7 bases each). The CDR3 has 14 residues. V was clipped by 8 bases and J by 12 bases, with 23 bases between them. Germline lookup yields CDR1 MNHNY and CDR2 SVGAGI (reference sequence).

This CDR3 reads CASSITARLEQYF. In DNA form, the CDR3 reads TGTGCCAGTAGTATAACTGCGAGGCTTGAGCAGTACTTC. This sequence joins TRBV19 and TRBJ2-7, with D unresolved. With 2 bases removed from V and 7 bases from J, the gap between germline ends came to 12 bases. Looked up from germline, CDR1 is LNHDA and CDR2 is SQIVND (reference sequence). This CDR3 is built from 13 residues.

The V call is TRBV10-3, the J call TRBJ2-7; the D gene is possibly TRBD1 (5 bases). V was cut by 5 bases and J by 1 base, with 12 bases left in between. The CDR3 covers 14 residues. In germline, CDR1 is ENHRY, CDR2 SYGVKD. The CDR3 region has the DNA TGTGCCATCAGTACAGGATTGGGGTCCTACGAGCAGTACTTC. Translated, it gives CAISTGLGSYEQYF.

The chain couples TRBV18 to TRBJ2-2, with TRBD1 matching over 7 bases. This CDR3 has 16 residues. Germline V CDR1 and CDR2: KGHSH, LQKENI. V lost 0 bases and J lost 6; bases outside the gene matches: 7. As DNA, the CDR3 is TGTGCCAGCTCACCACCGGGCAGGGGGAAGGCCGGGGAGCTGTTTTTT. Translating gives CASSPPGRGKAGELFF.

The gene calls are TRBV18 and TRBJ2-3, with unresolved D. This CDR3 comprises 12 residues. The V and J ends lost 1 base and 5 bases respectively, with 4 bases between them. Germline V gene lookup returns CDR1 KGHSH and CDR2 LQKENI. CDR3 region: CASSPREDTQYF. The CDR3 region has the DNA TGTGCCAGCTCACCACGGGAAGATACGCAGTATTTT.

The V call is TRBV7-9, the J call TRBJ1-2; D is perhaps TRBD1 (5 bases). The V and J ends lost 5 bases and 4 bases respectively, with 17 bases between them. The CDR3 loop spans 15 amino acids. The germline V gene encodes CDR1 SEHNR and CDR2 FQNEAQ (reference sequence). CDR3 sequence reads: CASSPGGAVGYGYTF. The CDR3 DNA sequence: TGTGCCAGCAGCCCGGGTGGGGCAGTCGGCTATGGCTACACCTTC.

In this sample, this clone turned up a few times. The chain links TRBV18 to TRBJ2-3; no clear D. Trimming shortened V by 4 bases and J by 2 bases, and 10 bases separated the two germline ends. The CDR3 consists of 14 residues. Germline V gene data show CDR1 as KGHSH and CDR2 as LQKENI. The DNA of the CDR3 is TGTGCCAGCTCACTGGGATTAAACACAGATACGCAGTATTTT. Residues: CASSLGLNTDTQYF.

The J gene is TRBJ2-7, the V gene TRBV29-1; 11 bases align to TRBD1. Losses at the gene ends were 6 bases for V and 0 bases for J; bases not matched to a gene: 4. The CDR3 is made up of 14 amino acids. CDR1 is SQVTM, CDR2 ANQGSEA, per germline. CDR3 in DNA: TGCAGCGTGCGGGGGACAGGGGGCTCCTACGAGCAGTACTTC. This translates into CSVRGTGGSYEQYF.